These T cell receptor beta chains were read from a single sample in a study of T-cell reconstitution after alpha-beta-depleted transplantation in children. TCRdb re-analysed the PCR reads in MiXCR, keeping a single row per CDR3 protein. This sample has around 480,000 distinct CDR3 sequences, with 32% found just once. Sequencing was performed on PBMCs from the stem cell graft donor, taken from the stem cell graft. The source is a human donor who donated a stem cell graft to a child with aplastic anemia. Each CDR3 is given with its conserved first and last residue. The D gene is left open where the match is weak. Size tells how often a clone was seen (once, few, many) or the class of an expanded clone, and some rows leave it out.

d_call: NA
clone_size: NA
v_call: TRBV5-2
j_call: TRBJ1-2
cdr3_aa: CASHMRGGYTF
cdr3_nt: TGTGCCAGCCACATGAGGGGGGGCTACACCTTC

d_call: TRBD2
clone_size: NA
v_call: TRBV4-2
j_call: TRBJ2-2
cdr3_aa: CASSPVGREGPGGELFF
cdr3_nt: TGTGCCAGCAGCCCCGTCGGGCGGGAGGGCCCTGGCGGGGAGCTGTTTTTT

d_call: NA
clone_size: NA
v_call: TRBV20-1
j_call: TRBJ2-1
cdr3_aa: CSARSDLYYNEQFF
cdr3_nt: TGCAGTGCTAGATCCGACCTATACTACAATGAGCAGTTCTTC

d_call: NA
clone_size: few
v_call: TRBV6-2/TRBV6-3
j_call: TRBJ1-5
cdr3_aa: CASKRGPNQPQHF
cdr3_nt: TGTGCCTCCAAAAGGGGCCCTAATCAGCCCCAGCATTTT

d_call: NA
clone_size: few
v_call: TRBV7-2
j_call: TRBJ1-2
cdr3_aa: CASSPSVRTVYGYTF
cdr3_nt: TGTGCCAGCAGCCCAAGTGTGCGGACGGTTTATGGCTACACCTTC

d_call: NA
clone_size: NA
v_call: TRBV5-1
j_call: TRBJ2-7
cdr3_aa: CASRSVSRESSYEQYF
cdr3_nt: TGCGCCAGCAGATCAGTAAGTCGGGAGAGCTCCTACGAGCAGTACTTC

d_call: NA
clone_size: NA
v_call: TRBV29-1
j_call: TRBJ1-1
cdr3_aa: CSVEDQGFNTEAFF
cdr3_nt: TGCAGCGTTGAAGATCAGGGCTTTAACACTGAAGCTTTCTTT

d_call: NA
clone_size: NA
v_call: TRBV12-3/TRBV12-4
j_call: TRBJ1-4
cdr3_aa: CASTHGATGGKNEKLFF
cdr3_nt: TGTGCCAGCACTCATGGGGCGACAGGTGGCAAAAATGAAAAACTGTTTTTT

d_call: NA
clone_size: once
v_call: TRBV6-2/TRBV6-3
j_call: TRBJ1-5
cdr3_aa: CASSSGSVQPQHF
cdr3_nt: TGTGCCAGCAGTTCAGGGTCCGTCCAGCCCCAGCATTTT

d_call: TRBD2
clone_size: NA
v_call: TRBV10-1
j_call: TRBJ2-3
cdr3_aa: CASSAGTSGDMPRDTQYF
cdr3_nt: TGCGCCAGCAGTGCCGGGACTAGCGGGGACATGCCCCGAGATACGCAGTATTTT

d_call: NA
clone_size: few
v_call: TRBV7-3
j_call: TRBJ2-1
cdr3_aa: CASSSATGREQFF
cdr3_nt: TGTGCCAGCAGCTCGGCCACAGGGCGCGAGCAGTTCTTC

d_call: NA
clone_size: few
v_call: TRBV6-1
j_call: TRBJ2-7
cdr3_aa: CASSASPGRTYEQYF
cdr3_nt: TGTGCCAGCAGTGCGTCCCCCGGCAGGACCTACGAGCAGTACTTC

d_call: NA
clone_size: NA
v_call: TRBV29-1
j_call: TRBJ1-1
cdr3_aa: CSVERGAGGTEAFF
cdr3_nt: TGCAGCGTTGAACGGGGGGCGGGAGGAACTGAAGCTTTCTTT

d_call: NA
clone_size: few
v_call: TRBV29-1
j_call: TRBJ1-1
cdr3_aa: CSIRIQGLWTEAFF
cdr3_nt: TGCAGCATTCGCATACAGGGTTTATGGACTGAAGCTTTCTTT

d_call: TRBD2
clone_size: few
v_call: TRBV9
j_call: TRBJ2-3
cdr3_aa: CASSNGRAHVDTQYF
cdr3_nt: TGTGCCAGCAGCAACGGGAGGGCCCATGTAGATACGCAGTATTTT

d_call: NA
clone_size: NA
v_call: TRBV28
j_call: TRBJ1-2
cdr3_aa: CASDPGADGYTF
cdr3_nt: TGTGCCAGTGATCCCGGGGCGGATGGCTACACCTTC

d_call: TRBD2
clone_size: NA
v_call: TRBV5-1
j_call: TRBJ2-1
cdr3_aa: CASSLIAGSSYNEQFF
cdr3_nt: TGCGCCAGCAGCCTAATAGCGGGAAGCTCCTACAATGAGCAGTTCTTC